Listed below are T cell receptor beta chains from one sample, sequenced in a study of cytomegalovirus exposure and HLA in healthy donors. Sequencing used immunoSEQ multiplex PCR; TCRdb keeps in-frame clones, though not all of them. The sample data list roughly 51,000 clones. The sample taken for sequencing was PBMCs. The origin of the receptors is a woman aged 45-60 years in good health and CMV-seropositive. Each CDR3 is given with its conserved first and last residue. D genes are given only for firm matches.

d_gene: .
j_gene: TRBJ1-1
v_gene: TRBV4-3
CDR3aa: CASSQERGMNTEAFF
CDR3nt: TGCGCCAGCAGCCAAGAGAGGGGGATGAACACTGAAGCTTTCTTT

d_gene: TRBD1
j_gene: TRBJ2-5
v_gene: TRBV4-1
CDR3aa: CASSHSTGGRETQYF
CDR3nt: TGCGCCAGCAGCCATTCGACAGGGGGCAGGGAGACCCAGTACTTC

d_gene: TRBD2
j_gene: TRBJ2-7
v_gene: TRBV11-2
CDR3aa: CASSLDGGGEQYF
CDR3nt: TGTGCCAGCAGCTTAGATGGCGGGGGCGAGCAGTACTTC

d_gene: .
j_gene: TRBJ1-3
v_gene: TRBV7-6
CDR3aa: CASSLVASGIGNTIYF
CDR3nt: TGTGCCAGCAGCTTAGTCGCAAGCGGGATCGGAAACACCATATATTTT

d_gene: TRBD1
j_gene: TRBJ1-3
v_gene: TRBV4-1
CDR3aa: CASSQTGQGVRGTIYF
CDR3nt: TGCGCCAGCAGCCAGACGGGACAGGGGGTTCGGGGCACCATATATTTT

d_gene: TRBD2
j_gene: TRBJ2-3
v_gene: TRBV18
CDR3aa: CASSPLIAGGRKSTDTQYF
CDR3nt: TGTGCCAGCTCCCCCCTGATAGCGGGAGGTAGAAAAAGCACAGATACGCAGTATTTT

d_gene: TRBD2
j_gene: TRBJ2-5
v_gene: TRBV28
CDR3aa: CASSLEGGYQETQYF
CDR3nt: TGTGCCAGCAGTTTGGAGGGAGGGTACCAAGAGACCCAGTACTTC

d_gene: TRBD1
j_gene: TRBJ1-2
v_gene: TRBV29-1
CDR3aa: CSVAGAKETGENYGYTF
CDR3nt: TGCAGCGTTGCGGGGGCCAAAGAGACAGGGGAAAACTATGGCTACACCTTC

d_gene: .
j_gene: TRBJ1-2
v_gene: TRBV27
CDR3aa: CASSRQRDYGYTF
CDR3nt: TGTGCCAGCAGCCGACAGAGAGACTATGGCTACACCTTC

d_gene: .
j_gene: TRBJ1-1
v_gene: TRBV18
CDR3aa: CASSPPRGVVNTEAFF
CDR3nt: TGTGCCAGCTCACCACCGCGGGGGGTAGTGAACACTGAAGCTTTCTTT

d_gene: .
j_gene: TRBJ1-6
v_gene: TRBV6-5
CDR3aa: CASSYDSSSYNSPLHF
CDR3nt: TGTGCCAGCAGTTACGATTCGAGCTCCTATAATTCACCCCTCCACTTT

d_gene: TRBD1
j_gene: TRBJ1-5
v_gene: TRBV4-3
CDR3aa: CASSSKITRTGDVGNNQPQHF
CDR3nt: TGCGCCAGCAGCTCCAAGATAACTAGGACAGGGGATGTTGGAAACAATCAGCCCCAGCATTTT

d_gene: TRBD1
j_gene: TRBJ1-2
v_gene: TRBV9
CDR3aa: CASSVDVQGPGDGYTF
CDR3nt: TGTGCCAGCAGCGTAGACGTACAGGGGCCAGGAGATGGCTACACCTTC

d_gene: TRBD2
j_gene: TRBJ2-3
v_gene: TRBV27
CDR3aa: CASSLGLAGYTQYF
CDR3nt: TGTGCCAGCAGTCTCGGACTAGCGGGATATACGCAGTATTTT

d_gene: .
j_gene: TRBJ2-5
v_gene: TRBV10-3
CDR3aa: CAISDQTAETQYF
CDR3nt: TGTGCCATCAGTGATCAGACAGCAGAGACCCAGTACTTC

d_gene: TRBD1
j_gene: TRBJ1-5
v_gene: TRBV5-4
CDR3aa: CASSKGTGQGQPQHF
CDR3nt: TGTGCCAGCAGCAAAGGGACAGGGCAAGGCCAGCCCCAGCATTTT

d_gene: .
j_gene: TRBJ2-7
v_gene: TRBV5-5
CDR3aa: CASSLLSPSYEQYF
CDR3nt: TGTGCCAGCAGCTTACTATCCCCCTCCTACGAGCAGTACTTC

d_gene: .
j_gene: TRBJ2-2
v_gene: TRBV5-4
CDR3aa: CASSLFTVNTGELFF
CDR3nt: TGTGCCAGCAGCTTGTTCACGGTGAACACCGGGGAGCTGTTTTTT

d_gene: .
j_gene: TRBJ2-1
v_gene: TRBV7-9
CDR3aa: CASSLISSDNEQFF
CDR3nt: TGTGCCAGCAGCTTAATTAGCTCCGACAATGAGCAGTTCTTC

d_gene: .
j_gene: TRBJ1-1
v_gene: TRBV7-9
CDR3aa: CASSSRGGDTEAFF
CDR3nt: TGTGCCAGCAGCTCACGGGGAGGGGACACTGAAGCTTTCTTT

d_gene: .
j_gene: TRBJ2-7
v_gene: TRBV5-8
CDR3aa: CASSNRLQEGTLYQYF
CDR3nt: TGTGCCAGCAGCAACCGATTACAGGAGGGGACCCTCTACCAGTACTTC

d_gene: .
j_gene: TRBJ1-1
v_gene: TRBV5-5
CDR3aa: CASSPWEGWTEAFF
CDR3nt: TGTGCCAGCAGCCCATGGGAGGGTTGGACTGAAGCTTTCTTT

d_gene: .
j_gene: TRBJ1-4
v_gene: TRBV5-1
CDR3aa: CASSLFPEANEKLFF
CDR3nt: TGCGCCAGCAGCTTGTTTCCAGAGGCTAATGAAAAACTGTTTTTT

d_gene: TRBD2
j_gene: TRBJ2-2
v_gene: TRBV30
CDR3aa: CAWRLAGGPGELFF
CDR3nt: TGTGCCTGGAGACTAGCGGGGGGGCCCGGGGAGCTGTTTTTT

d_gene: .
j_gene: TRBJ2-4
v_gene: TRBV5-1
CDR3aa: CASSLALGRGRVRDIQYF
CDR3nt: TGCGCCAGCAGCTTGGCCCTTGGCAGGGGAAGGGTAAGGGACATTCAGTACTTC

d_gene: .
j_gene: TRBJ1-2
v_gene: TRBV5-1
CDR3aa: CASSLNLYGYTF
CDR3nt: TGCGCCAGCAGCTTGAATCTCTATGGCTACACCTTC

d_gene: .
j_gene: TRBJ1-3
v_gene: TRBV18
CDR3aa: CASSDLSSGNTIYF
CDR3nt: TGTGCCAGCTCCGACTTGAGCTCTGGAAACACCATATATTTT

d_gene: .
j_gene: TRBJ2-7
v_gene: TRBV28
CDR3aa: CASSLRYEQYF
CDR3nt: TGTGCCAGCAGTTTGCGGTACGAGCAGTACTTC

d_gene: .
j_gene: TRBJ2-7
v_gene: TRBV28
CDR3aa: CASSLSQGPYEQYF
CDR3nt: TGTGCCAGCAGTTTATCCCAGGGTCCCTACGAGCAGTACTTC

d_gene: .
j_gene: TRBJ2-1
v_gene: TRBV30
CDR3aa: CAWSVEEGINNEQFF
CDR3nt: TGTGCCTGGAGTGTAGAGGAGGGGATCAACAATGAGCAGTTCTTC

d_gene: TRBD1
j_gene: TRBJ2-7
v_gene: TRBV10-3
CDR3aa: CAISESHTGVYYEQYF
CDR3nt: TGTGCCATCAGTGAGTCGCACACAGGGGTATACTACGAGCAGTACTTC

d_gene: TRBD1
j_gene: TRBJ1-1
v_gene: TRBV5-6
CDR3aa: CASSLAGTGVDLNTEAFF
CDR3nt: TGTGCCAGCAGCTTGGCTGGGACAGGGGTCGACTTGAACACTGAAGCTTTCTTT

d_gene: .
j_gene: TRBJ2-1
v_gene: TRBV6-5
CDR3aa: CASTTRGVDDNEQFF
CDR3nt: TGTGCCAGCACCACTCGAGGTGTGGATGACAATGAGCAGTTCTTC

d_gene: .
j_gene: TRBJ1-6
v_gene: TRBV30
CDR3aa: CACTGGTGSLNSPLHF
CDR3nt: TGTGCCTGTACGGGGGGTACAGGGTCCCTTAATTCACCCCTCCACTTT

d_gene: TRBD2
j_gene: TRBJ2-2
v_gene: TRBV29-1
CDR3aa: CSVRAGGNTGELFF
CDR3nt: TGCAGCGTCCGAGCGGGAGGCAACACCGGGGAGCTGTTTTTT

d_gene: .
j_gene: TRBJ2-5
v_gene: TRBV7-9
CDR3aa: CASSFGQWDQETQYF
CDR3nt: TGTGCCAGCAGCTTCGGACAGTGGGACCAAGAGACCCAGTACTTC